A single TCR beta chain is shown here with its context. The antigen it recognizes is unknown. The sample holds no much larger clone one base away, and base qualities are not on file. The entry originates in a study of breast tumors, draining lymph nodes, adjacent tissues (dated by TCRdb to the mid-2010s). Describing the broader study: In breast cancer patients, the study compared the TCR beta repertoires of tumor, adjacent nontumor tissue and axillary lymph nodes. In human breast cancer, the study set out to evaluate how tumor, surrounding tissue and draining lymph node repertoires relate to one another and whether T cells may move between these sites.

Points the paper makes about the study in general: Tumor and nontumor tissue repertoires were significantly more similar in luminal-like than in basal-like breast cancer. The study presented the conclusion that tumor T cells originate in lymph nodes as consistent with a hypothesis, not as something directly demonstrated. T-cell repertoire diversity in tumors was found to be lower than in lymph nodes but higher than in nontumor tissue, and preferential V and J gene usage was observed. A scenario in which most tumor T cells derive from the lymph node and then expand within tumor tissue was judged to be consistent with the data.

Adjacent samples consisted of nontumor breast tissue surrounding the tumor. Sequencing was carried out with an Illumina HiSeq 2000. TCR beta chain libraries were generated by multiplex PCR amplification. The amplified TCR beta chain products were analyzed by high-throughput sequencing. Using fastp at Q25 and MiXCR, TCRdb reprocessed the public reads and kept productive beta chains. Rows are unified per CDR3 protein, each entry keeping the most common DNA and genes. The sample table holds 15,000 to 20,000 distinct CDR3 sequences, of which 60% to 70% were seen once. The leading ten clones occupy 15% to 25% of the sample. CDR1 and CDR2 are drawn from the germline V gene (reference sequence): MNHNY, SVGAGI. Reading from cysteine to phenylalanine, the CDR3 counts 14 amino acids. CDR3 DNA is the only sequence kept; it has 42 bases, read in frame from the first base. V and J are trimmed by 6 bases and 5 bases, and the gene matches miss 9 bases of the junction.

This sequence uses TRBV6-6 and TRBJ1-1, with 7 bases aligning to TRBD1. The sequencing sample was made of tumor-adjacent breast tissue. The source is a female donor with breast cancer. Some clones in this sample may be carry-over from other donors' samples. The DNA is as follows: TGTGCCAGCAGCGCCCAGGGGGGTAAGACTGAAGCTTTCTTT. The resulting protein is CASSAQGGKTEAFF.